What follows are 20 T cell receptor beta chains derived from one specimen sequenced in a study of CD8 T cells in ankylosing spondylitis. TCRdb reanalysed the 5' RACE reads using MiXCR and keeps one entry per CDR3 protein. This sample has about 510,000 distinct CDR3 sequences, with roughly 5.2% found just once. Study outcomes and limitations: For ankylosing spondylitis blood, a TCR beta motif of about eight highly homologous variants appeared characteristic.

These receptors' antigens are unknown. Sequenced material: blood, either unsorted or a sorted T cell fraction (not recorded which). Receptor source: a male donor with ankylosing spondylitis.

This clonotype was seen at least ten times. The chain combines TRBV20-1 with TRBJ1-2; 9 bases are a match to TRBD1. The CDR3 contains 13 residues. Per the germline V gene, CDR1 is DFQATT and CDR2 is SNEGSKA (reference sequence). The V gene end was trimmed by 0 bases and the J gene end by 8 bases; junction bases not matched to a gene: 4. The CDR3 DNA reads as TGCAGTGCTAGAGATTGGGACAGGGACGGCTACACCTTC. Translating it yields CSARDWDRDGYTF.

This clonotype was seen repeatedly, ten times or more. This chain joins TRBV20-1 and TRBJ2-2; D call uncertain. The germline V gene has CDR1 DFQATT and CDR2 SNEGSKA (reference sequence). V was shortened by 5 bases and J by 6 bases, with 13 bases between the two germline ends. This CDR3 has 13 amino acids. The CDR3 region has the DNA TGCAGTGCTCCCCTTGGGGTCGCCGGGGAGCTGTTTTTT. It yields the protein CSAPLGVAGELFF.

Concerning this clonotype: A read error may explain this, as a much larger clone is one base away. This chain uses TRBV20-1 with TRBJ2-4; possibly TRBD1 for D (6 bases). Trimming shortened V by 3 bases and J by 7 bases, and 13 bases separated the two germline ends. CDR3 length: 13 amino acids. Germline lookup yields CDR1 DFQATT and CDR2 SNEGSKA (reference sequence). The CDR3 sequence: CSASGVRGNIQYF. The DNA for the CDR3 is TGCAGTGCTAGTGGGGTGAGGGGGAACATTCAGTACTTC.

This clonotype was seen at least ten times. The genes are TRBV4-1 and TRBJ1-2; weak D call: TRBD1 (5 bases). This CDR3 contains 14 residues. Germline lookup yields CDR1 MGHRA and CDR2 YSYEKL. V lost 4 bases and J lost 1, with 10 bases in between. The CDR3 is CASSRPGRNYGYTF. DNA for the CDR3: TGCGCCAGCAGCCGACCGGGACGTAACTATGGCTACACCTTC.

At least ten counts were recorded for this clonotype. The J gene is TRBJ2-1, the V gene TRBV24-1, with 13 bases fitting TRBD2. Per the germline V gene, CDR1 is KGHDR and CDR2 is SFDVKD. Losses at the gene ends were 3 bases for V and 5 bases for J; bases not matched to a gene: 6. The CDR3 length is 17 residues. CDR3 sequence: CATSDPGLAGTHNEQFF. CDR3 in DNA: TGTGCCACCAGTGATCCGGGACTAGCGGGGACTCACAATGAGCAGTTCTTC.

This clonotype was counted a few times. CDR3 protein: CASSTPDGFSYEQYF. The CDR3 coding sequence is TGTGCCAGCAGTACACCGGACGGATTCTCCTACGAGCAGTACTTC. This chain joins TRBV28 and TRBJ2-7; D is ambiguous. The CDR3 has 15 residues. The germline gives CDR1 MDHEN, CDR2 SYDVKM. V shed 5 bases and J shed 0 bases, with 14 bases lying between them.

This clonotype was seen ten or more times. This chain connects TRBV12-3 or TRBV12-4 to TRBJ2-7; perhaps TRBD1 as D (5 bases). V was cut by 1 base and J by 3 bases, with 13 bases left in between. CDR3 length equals 15 residues. The CDR3, as DNA: TGTGCCAGCAGTTTAGTGGCAGGGCTTTTCTACGAGCAGTACTTC. Its protein is CASSLVAGLFYEQYF.

This chain joins TRBV20-1 and TRBJ2-6; a weak D match, TRBD2 (5 bases). The CDR3 consists of 15 residues. From germline, CDR1 is DFQATT and CDR2 SNEGSKA (reference sequence). The germline V and J ends were trimmed by 5 bases and 0 bases, with 11 bases remaining between them. As DNA, the CDR3 is TGCAGTGCTGGGAGACGTCCCTCTGGGGCCAACGTCCTGACTTTC. Its protein is CSAGRRPSGANVLTF.

The table lists this clonotype with many counts. The chain has TRBV7-2 and TRBJ2-5; maybe TRBD1 (5 bases). Per the germline V gene, CDR1 is SGHTA and CDR2 is FQGNSA. Trimming removed 5 bases at V and 2 bases at J, with 15 bases between. The CDR3 totals 15 residues. This CDR3 reads CASSPTGPVQETQYF. The CDR3 DNA is TGTGCCAGCAGCCCTACAGGACCAGTACAAGAGACCCAGTACTTC. Full variable domain (remainder filled in from reference TRBV7-2 and TRBJ2-5): GAGVSQSPSNKVTEKGKDVELRCDPISGHTALYWYRQSLGQGLEFLIYFQGNSAPDKSGLPSDRFSAERTGGSVSTLTIQRTQQEDSAVYLCASSPTGPVQETQYFGPGTRLLVL.

This clonotype was counted at least ten times. The V call is TRBV4-1, the J call TRBJ1-6; D possibly corresponds to TRBD1 (6 bases). Germline CDR1 reads MGHRA; CDR2 reads YSYEKL. V was clipped by 1 base and J by 1 base, with 23 bases between them. CDR3 length equals 21 residues. The chain's CDR3 is CASSQAMVGGEGDSYNSPLHF. In DNA, the CDR3 is TGCGCCAGCAGCCAAGCCATGGTTGGGGGCGAAGGGGATTCCTATAATTCACCCCTCCACTTT.

This clonotype was seen many times. This CDR3 is CASSQEDRGYSPLHF. The CDR3 nucleotides read TGCGCCAGCAGCCAAGAGGACAGGGGGTATTCACCCCTCCACTTT. J is TRBJ1-6 and V is TRBV4-1, with TRBD1 matching 10 bases. The germline V gene has CDR1 MGHRA and CDR2 YSYEKL. The CDR3 is 15 residues long. Unmatched junction bases numbered 1, after V lost 0 bases and J lost 8 bases.

This clonotype was counted ten times or more. V gene TRBV29-1 combines with J gene TRBJ1-4; no firm D call. Germline V CDR1 and CDR2: SQVTM, ANQGSEA. The CDR3 runs to 13 residues. CDR3: CTARRRLDEKLFF. The CDR3 DNA reads TGCACCGCCAGGAGGAGGTTGGATGAAAAACTGTTTTTT.

This clonotype was seen many times. The V gene is TRBV4-3, the J gene TRBJ2-7, with 8 nucleotides matching TRBD2. Trimming removed 3 bases from V and 2 bases from J; junction bases left unmatched: 9. From germline, CDR1 is LGHNA and CDR2 YSLEER. This CDR3 is 16 amino acids long. This chain's CDR3 is CASSQVSGIGPYEQYF. The CDR3 nucleotides read TGCGCCAGCAGCCAGGTTAGCGGGATAGGTCCCTACGAGCAGTACTTC.

This clonotype was counted ten times or more. The V call is TRBV10-3, the J call TRBJ1-2; a possible D gene is TRBD1 (6 bases). The germline gives CDR1 ENHRY, CDR2 SYGVKD. The CDR3 spans 13 residues. With 6 bases removed from V and 3 bases from J, the gap between germline ends came to 11 bases. DNA for the CDR3: TGTGCCATCAGCTATACAGGGCACTATGGCTACACCTTC. Translating gives CAISYTGHYGYTF.

This clonotype appeared many times. The chain links TRBV27 to TRBJ1-1; D remains unclear. The CDR3 is made up of 15 amino acids. Germline-derived CDR1 and CDR2 are MNHEY and SMNVEV (reference sequence). The V and J ends lost 2 bases and 3 bases respectively, with 13 bases between them. For the CDR3, the DNA is TGTGCCAGCAGTTTAAGGCGGGGTGGGGACACTGAAGCTTTCTTT. The encoded protein is CASSLRRGGDTEAFF.

This clonotype was seen at least ten times. The CDR3 DNA sequence: TGTGCCAGCAGTCCTCTGGAAGGGCCGGGGAGACAGCCCCAGCATTTT. It codes for CASSPLEGPGRQPQHF. The rearrangement joins TRBV12-3 or TRBV12-4 to TRBJ1-5; D remains unclear. The CDR3 totals 16 residues. Trimming took off 5 bases at V and 7 bases at J, with 21 bases between the two ends.

The chain recombines TRBV7-9 with TRBJ2-1; no definite D call. This CDR3 is built from 16 residues. The germline V gene has CDR1 SEHNR and CDR2 FQNEAQ (reference sequence). V dropped 2 bases and J dropped 3 bases, with 14 bases sitting between them. In nucleotides, the CDR3 is TGTGCCAGCAGCTTATTACGCGGAAAGAACTACAATGAGCAGTTCTTC. Its translation is CASSLLRGKNYNEQFF.

Ten or more counts support this clonotype. The CDR3, as DNA: TGCAGTGCTAGGGTAGCGGGGGGTCCGGGTGAGCAGTTCTTC. Protein product: CSARVAGGPGEQFF. The chain uses TRBV20-1 and TRBJ2-1; 10 positions match TRBD2. The V segment lost 3 bases and the J segment 9 bases; nucleotides outside the gene matches: 8. Germline loops: CDR1 DFQATT, CDR2 SNEGSKA (reference sequence). The CDR3 sequence is 14 residues long.

This clonotype has a handful of counts. The rearrangement joins TRBV20-1 to TRBJ2-2; 7 bases match TRBD2. The CDR3 consists of 14 residues. Germline values: CDR1 DFQATT, CDR2 SNEGSKA (reference sequence). Trimming removed 0 bases from V and 5 bases from J; junction bases left unmatched: 3. The CDR3 loop is CSAREGGQTGELFF. In DNA, the CDR3 is TGCAGTGCTAGAGAGGGAGGGCAAACCGGGGAGCTGTTTTTT.

The chain is built from TRBV3-1 and TRBJ1-5; D not resolved. The germline gives CDR1 LGHDT, CDR2 YNNKEL (reference sequence). Between the trimmed V and J ends, which lost 0 bases and 0 bases, there was a span of 6 bases. The CDR3 contains 15 residues. The DNA of the CDR3 is TGTGCCAGCAGCCAAGATGACGGTAGCAATCAGCCCCAGCATTTT. Protein: CASSQDDGSNQPQHF. The variable domain in full, with the rest retrieved from reference TRBV3-1 and TRBJ1-5, is DTAVSQTPKYLVTQMGNDKSIKCEQNLGHDTMYWYKQDSKKFLKIMFSYNNKELIINETVPNRFSPKSPDKAHLNLHINSLELGDSAVYFCASSQDDGSNQPQHFGDGTRLSIL.